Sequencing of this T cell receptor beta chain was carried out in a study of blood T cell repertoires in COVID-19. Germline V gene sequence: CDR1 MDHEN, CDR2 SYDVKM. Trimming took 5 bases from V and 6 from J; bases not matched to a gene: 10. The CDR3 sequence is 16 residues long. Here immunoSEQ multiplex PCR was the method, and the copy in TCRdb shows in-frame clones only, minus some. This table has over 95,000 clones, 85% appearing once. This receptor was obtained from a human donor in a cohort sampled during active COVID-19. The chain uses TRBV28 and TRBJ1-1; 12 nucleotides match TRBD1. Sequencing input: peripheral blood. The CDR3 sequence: CASSPRPGTGGPEAFF. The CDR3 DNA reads TGTGCCAGCAGTCCTCGCCCCGGGACAGGGGGCCCTGAAGCTTTCTTT.